One sample yielded the 3 T cell receptor beta chains listed below, sequenced in a study of T cells in localized non-small cell lung cancer. Sequencing was performed with immunoSEQ multiplex PCR; in TCRdb, only in-frame clones are kept and a portion is missing. This repertoire shows roughly 70,000 clones, 70% to 90% found once; its top ten account for 20% to 25%. The specimen was peripheral blood, collected before any cancer treatment. These TCRs come from a male donor at least 60 years old with stage III squamous cell lung carcinoma.

The chain carries TRBV10-3 and TRBJ2-5; maybe TRBD1 (5 bases). The germline V and J ends were trimmed by 7 bases and 5 bases, with 14 bases remaining between them. There are 13 residues in the CDR3. Germline assignment: CDR1 ENHRY and CDR2 SYGVKD. In DNA, the CDR3 is TGTGCCATCAAGGATCAGGGCCGGGAGACCCAGTACTTC. It encodes CAIKDQGRETQYF.

V and J are TRBV4-3 and TRBJ2-1, with D hard to call. Looked up from germline, CDR1 is LGHNA and CDR2 is YSLEER. This CDR3 has 15 residues. V lost 0 bases to trimming and J lost 3 bases, with 9 bases between them. CDR3 bases: TGCGCCAGCAGCCAAGATAGGAACAGCTACAATGAGCAGTTCTTC. It encodes CASSQDRNSYNEQFF.

The V call is TRBV7-6, the J call TRBJ2-1, with TRBD1 matching over 8 bases. The CDR3 consists of 16 residues. The V segment lost 5 bases and the J segment 0 bases; nucleotides outside the gene matches: 6. Germline V CDR1 and CDR2: SGHVS, FNYEAQ. The CDR3 spells CASSTRQGSSYNEQFF. The CDR3 coding sequence is TGTGCCAGCAGCACTCGACAGGGGAGCTCCTACAATGAGCAGTTCTTC.